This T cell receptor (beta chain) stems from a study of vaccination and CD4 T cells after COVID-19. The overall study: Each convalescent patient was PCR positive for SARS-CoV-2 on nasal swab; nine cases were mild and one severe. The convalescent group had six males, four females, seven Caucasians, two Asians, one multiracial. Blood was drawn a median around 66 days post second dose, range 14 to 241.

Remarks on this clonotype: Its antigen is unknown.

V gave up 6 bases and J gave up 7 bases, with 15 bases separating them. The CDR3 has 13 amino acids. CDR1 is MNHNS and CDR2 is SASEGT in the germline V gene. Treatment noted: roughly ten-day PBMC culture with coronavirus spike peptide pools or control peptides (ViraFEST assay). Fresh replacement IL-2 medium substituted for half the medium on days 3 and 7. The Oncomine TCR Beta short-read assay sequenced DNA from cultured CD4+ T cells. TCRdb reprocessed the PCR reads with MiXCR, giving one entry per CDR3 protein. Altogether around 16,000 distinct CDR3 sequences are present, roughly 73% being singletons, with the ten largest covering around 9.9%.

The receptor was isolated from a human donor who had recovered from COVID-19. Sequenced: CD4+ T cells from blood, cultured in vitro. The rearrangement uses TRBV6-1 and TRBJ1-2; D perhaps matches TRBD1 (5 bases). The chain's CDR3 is CASSASGRGGYTF. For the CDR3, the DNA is TGTGCCAGCAGCGCGTCAGGGAGGGGTGGCTACACCTTC.